This passage covers 3 T cell receptor beta chains from one sample sequenced in a study of cytomegalovirus exposure and HLA in healthy donors. PCR used 60 Vbeta primers and 13 Jbeta primers. Assay used: immunoSEQ multiplex PCR; TCRdb lists only in-frame clones, some missing. The sample lists approximately 190,000 clones; 81% were seen once. Sample: PBMCs. These receptors were taken from a man aged 50 or older in good health and CMV-seronegative.

The V and J genes are TRBV4-1 and TRBJ1-4; TRBD1 matches at 11 bases. Germline assignment: CDR1 MGHRA and CDR2 YSYEKL. The CDR3 has 15 amino acids. Trimming at V came to 1 base and at J to 7 bases, leaving 2 bases not matched to a gene. The CDR3 sequence: CASSQVGTGGEKLFF. The CDR3 DNA is TGCGCCAGCAGCCAAGTTGGGACAGGGGGTGAAAAACTGTTTTTT.

The chain uses TRBV7-2 and TRBJ2-3, with D perhaps matching TRBD1 (5 bases). This CDR3 is built from 13 residues. V lost 4 bases, J lost 6 bases, and 11 bases lay in between. Germline V gives CDR1 SGHTA, CDR2 FQGNSA. CDR3 region: CASSSRRQDTQYF. The CDR3 DNA follows: TGTGCCAGCAGCTCCCGGAGACAGGATACGCAGTATTTT.

The chain uses TRBV2 and TRBJ2-5, with D maybe TRBD2 (5 bases). The CDR3 covers 13 residues. Germline loops: CDR1 SNHLY, CDR2 FYNNEI. The ends were cut back, 5 bases at V and 2 bases at J, with 9 bases in the middle. CDR3 amino acids: CASSLGVQETQYF. Written as DNA, the CDR3 is TGTGCCAGCAGTCTCGGGGTGCAAGAGACCCAGTACTTC.